These 12 T cell receptor beta chains were all obtained from the same sample, sequenced in a study of blood T cell repertoires in COVID-19 (dated by TCRdb to 2019 to 2021). Receptors were amplified or captured by the immunoSEQ multiplex PCR assay. In its TCRdb copy, this immuneACCESS table keeps in-frame sequences only and misses some clones. Where compared with another copy, unresolved V genes explain less than half of these, and the others have no known cause. The sample profile shows a few hundred thousand clones; around 84% of them were found once. The ten largest account for 15% to 20% of the sample. The specimen was peripheral blood. The receptors were sampled from a woman older than 75 with active or convalescent COVID-19.

There are a few counts of this clone. V gene TRBV2 combines with J gene TRBJ2-5; 7 bases align to TRBD1. This CDR3 comprises 16 residues. Unmatched junction bases numbered 11, after V lost 7 bases and J lost 0 bases. CDR1 is SNHLY, CDR2 FYNNEI, per germline. In nucleotides, the CDR3 is TGTGCCAGCATCCAGGGGGTCTACACCTACCAAGAGACCCAGTACTTC. Translating gives CASIQGVYTYQETQYF.

V usage is TRBV6-5 and J usage is TRBJ1-1; a possible D gene is TRBD1 (5 bases). Trimming shortened V by 7 bases and J by 6 bases, and 15 bases separated the two germline ends. This CDR3 has 13 residues. Germline V gene lookup returns CDR1 MNHEY and CDR2 SVGAGI. The DNA of the CDR3 is TGTGCCAGCACCCTGGGGGGAGGGGCTGAAGCTTTCTTT. It is translated as CASTLGGGAEAFF.

The chain links TRBV11-2 to TRBJ1-1, with TRBD1 matching 7 bases. The CDR3 length is 14 residues. The germline V gene has CDR1 SGHAT and CDR2 FQNNGV. V gave up 2 bases and J gave up 4 bases; unmatched junction bases: 4. The CDR3 region has the DNA TGTGCCAGCAGCTTAAAGGGGGCTGGCACTGAAGCTTTCTTT. Protein product: CASSLKGAGTEAFF.

This clone was seen only once. This sequence joins TRBV12-3 or TRBV12-4 and TRBJ1-1, with TRBD1 as a possible D gene (6 bases). The CDR3 is 11 residues long. Trimming shortened V by 6 bases and J by 8 bases, and 10 bases separated the two germline ends. The CDR3 sequence: CASSLDREAFF. In DNA, the CDR3 is TGTGCCAGCAGCCTCGACAGGGAAGCTTTCTTT.

V usage is TRBV7-9 and J usage is TRBJ1-1; unclear D gene. The V gene lost 4 bases and the J gene lost 5 bases, with 11 bases spanning the gap. The CDR3 spans 13 residues. Germline V gives CDR1 SEHNR, CDR2 FQNEAQ (reference sequence). The DNA for the CDR3 is TGTGCCAGCAGCTCCCGCACCGGGACTGAAGCTTTCTTT. This codes for CASSSRTGTEAFF.

This clone was recorded a few times. The rearrangement uses TRBV11-3 and TRBJ2-3; D unclear. With 2 bases removed from V and 0 bases from J, the gap between germline ends came to 6 bases. CDR3 size: 14 residues. Germline CDR1 is SGHNT and CDR2 is YENEEA. CDR3 amino acids: CASSLIGSTDTQYF. The CDR3, as DNA: TGTGCCAGCAGCTTAATCGGTAGCACAGATACGCAGTATTTT.

The chain is built from TRBV7-9 and TRBJ2-3; 8 positions match TRBD2. Trimming took 5 bases from V and 2 from J; bases not matched to a gene: 9. From germline, CDR1 is SEHNR and CDR2 FQNEAQ (reference sequence). This CDR3 is 16 amino acids long. The CDR3 reads CASSPLGGGTTDTQYF. In nucleotides, the CDR3 is TGTGCCAGCAGCCCCCTCGGCGGGGGGACCACAGATACGCAGTATTTT.

The gene calls are TRBV30 and TRBJ1-2; no reliable D call. Per the germline V gene, CDR1 is GTSNPN and CDR2 is SVGIG (reference sequence). The CDR3 is 13 residues long. Trimming left V 8 bases short and J 7 bases short, with 20 bases between. CDR3 amino acids: CAHTPGIGAGYTF. The CDR3 nucleotides read TGTGCCCACACCCCGGGGATAGGTGCTGGCTACACCTTC. Together with reference TRBV30 and TRBJ1-2, the CDR3 gives the full variable domain: SQTIHQWPATLVQPVGSPLSLECTVEGTSNPNLYWYRQAAGRGLQLLFYSVGIGQISSEVPQNLSASRPQDRQFILSSKKLLLSDSGFYLCAHTPGIGAGYTFGSGTRLTVV.

The rearrangement uses TRBV7-2 and TRBJ2-7; tentative D call: TRBD2 (6 bases). Trimming shortened V by 1 base and J by 3 bases, and 7 bases separated the two germline ends. CDR1 and CDR2 (germline): SGHTA, FQGNSA. The CDR3 contains 13 residues. Here the CDR3 reads CASSLDGGYEQYF. DNA of the CDR3: TGTGCCAGCAGCTTAGACGGGGGCTACGAGCAGTACTTC. Drawing the rest from reference TRBV7-2 and TRBJ2-7, the complete variable domain is GAGVSQSPSNKVTEKGKDVELRCDPISGHTALYWYRQSLGQGLEFLIYFQGNSAPDKSGLPSDRFSAERTGGSVSTLTIQRTQQEDSAVYLCASSLDGGYEQYFGPGTRLTVT.

This chain joins TRBV15 and TRBJ2-5, with 8 bases lining up with TRBD1. With 1 base clipped from V and 2 bases from J, the junction kept 6 bases outside the gene matches. Germline CDR1 is LNHNV and CDR2 is YYDKDF (reference sequence). The CDR3 is 16 amino acids. The CDR3 DNA reads TGTGCCACCAGCAGAGGGACAGGGAAAGGGCAAGAGACCCAGTACTTC. Translation gives CATSRGTGKGQETQYF.

The chain is built from TRBV19 and TRBJ1-5; D is unresolved. Trimming left V 5 bases short and J 6 bases short, with 11 bases between. Germline-derived CDR1 and CDR2 are LNHDA and SQIVND (reference sequence). This CDR3 region has 13 residues. The CDR3: CASSADRLQPQHF. CDR3 coding DNA: TGTGCCAGTAGTGCCGATCGACTTCAGCCCCAGCATTTT.

The chain couples TRBV11-2 to TRBJ2-1, with TRBD1 matching 7 bases. V gave up 5 bases and J gave up 9 bases; unmatched junction bases: 19. This CDR3 region has 17 residues. Germline V gives CDR1 SGHAT, CDR2 FQNNGV. CDR3 sequence reads: CASSDVRGRAGGSEQFF. CDR3 DNA: TGTGCCAGCAGCGATGTTAGGGGGCGGGCGGGCGGTTCTGAGCAGTTCTTC. Supplemented by reference TRBV11-2 and TRBJ2-1, the full variable domain reads EAGVAQSPRYKIIEKRQSVAFWCNPISGHATLYWYQQILGQGPKLLIQFQNNGVVDDSQLPKDRFSAERLKGVDSTLKIQPAKLEDSAVYLCASSDVRGRAGGSEQFFGPGTRLTVL.